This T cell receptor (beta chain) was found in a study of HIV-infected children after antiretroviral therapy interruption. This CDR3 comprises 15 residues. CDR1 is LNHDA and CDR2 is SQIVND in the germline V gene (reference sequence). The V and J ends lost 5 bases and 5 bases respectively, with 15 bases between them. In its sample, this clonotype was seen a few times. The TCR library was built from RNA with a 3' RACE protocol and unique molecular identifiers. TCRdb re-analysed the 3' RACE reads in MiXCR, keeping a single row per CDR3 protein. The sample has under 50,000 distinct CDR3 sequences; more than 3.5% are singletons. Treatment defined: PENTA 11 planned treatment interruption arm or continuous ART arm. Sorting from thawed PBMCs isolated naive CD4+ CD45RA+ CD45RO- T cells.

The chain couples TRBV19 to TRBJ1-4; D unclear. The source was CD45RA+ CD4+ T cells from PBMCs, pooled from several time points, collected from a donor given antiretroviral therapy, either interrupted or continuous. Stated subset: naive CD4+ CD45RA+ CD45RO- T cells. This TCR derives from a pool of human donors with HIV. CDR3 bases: TGTGCCAGTAGTCCCCGGGGTCTTCAGAATGAAAAACTGTTTTTT. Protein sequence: CASSPRGLQNEKLFF.